One T cell receptor beta chain is described in this entry. What it recognizes is unknown. This entry belongs to a study of cytomegalovirus exposure and HLA in healthy donors. Study-wide points: Across HLA loci, a later analysis found differing TCR association rates, with DRB1 most and HLA-C fewest. Most subjects' HLA-A and HLA-B alleles were reportedly predicted from TCR beta sequences. In an earlier analysis, productive rearrangement rates for most beta V segments clustered near 90% or 30%.

The CDR3 sequence is 11 residues long. V lost 5 bases and J 5 bases, leaving 6 bases between the germline ends. The V gene's germline CDR1 is MNHNS and CDR2 SASEGT. Primers for the PCR totalled 60 Vbeta and 13 Jbeta. Clones were read by immunoSEQ multiplex PCR, and TCRdb kept only the in-frame ones, dropping some. The data contain 100,000 or so clones, 79% of them singletons. The specimen sequenced was PBMCs. This TCR was recovered from a female donor in good health and CMV-seropositive. The V call is TRBV6-1, the J call TRBJ1-2; D unclear. The CDR3 bases are TGTGCCAGCAGTTACAGATATGGCTACACCTTC. Translated: CASSYRYGYTF.